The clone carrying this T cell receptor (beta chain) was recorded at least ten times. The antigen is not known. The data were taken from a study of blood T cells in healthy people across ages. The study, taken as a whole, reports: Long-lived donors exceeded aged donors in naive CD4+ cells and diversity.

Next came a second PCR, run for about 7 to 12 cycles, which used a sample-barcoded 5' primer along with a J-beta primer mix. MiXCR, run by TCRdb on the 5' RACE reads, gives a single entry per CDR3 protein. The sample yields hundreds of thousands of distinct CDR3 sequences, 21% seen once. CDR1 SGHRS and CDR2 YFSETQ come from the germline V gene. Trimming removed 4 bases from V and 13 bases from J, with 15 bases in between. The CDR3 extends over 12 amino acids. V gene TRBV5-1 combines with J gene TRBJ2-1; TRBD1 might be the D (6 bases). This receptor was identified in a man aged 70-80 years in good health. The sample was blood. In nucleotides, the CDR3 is TGCGCCAGCAGCCCGGTGGGGGCCCTACAGTTCTTC. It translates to CASSPVGALQFF.